This T cell receptor beta chain was identified in a study of PD-L1 blockade in urothelial cancer (dated by TCRdb to the late 2010s). For the wider study: Therapy was started in the mid-2010s for all patients, and atezolizumab 1,200 mg was administered intravenously every 3 weeks. About 90% of the roughly 29 patients were identified as males with urothelial cancer of bladder origin, and a prior smoking history was reported by 18 of 29 patients. An ECOG performance status of 0 or 1 was recorded for the patients, and 0 to 3 prior chemotherapy regimens had been received by the patients. Blood samples were analyzed 3 weeks after the start of treatment (second dose) and 6 weeks after the start of treatment. A median of about 150,000 T cells and 80,000 to 95,000 unique TCRs was obtained from blood samples, and a median clonality of roughly 0.074 was observed. An exploratory multi-omic analysis was conducted of the somatic, immune and clinical correlates of response to PD-L1 blockade with atezolizumab in urothelial cancer. Pretreatment tumor samples, along with matched peripheral blood collected serially before and after atezolizumab treatment, underwent TCR sequencing. Durable clinical benefit meant progression-free survival longer than 6 months, and TCR features were also tested against progression-free and overall survival. Whole exome sequencing and RNA sequencing of pretreatment tumors were performed alongside TCR sequencing in the same patients. Nine patients achieved durable clinical benefit and some 21 did not. Around 30 patients had pretreatment blood TCR-seq, some 24 had at least one posttreatment blood collection, and some 24 had tumor TCR-seq.

Synthetic TCR analog templates were spiked into each PCR to estimate absolute template abundance from read counts. The immunoSEQ assay was used to amplify TCRbeta CDR3 regions from genomic DNA with bias-controlled V and J gene primers. Rearranged TCRbeta segments were sequenced at approximately 20X coverage. Per the source publication's procedure: Sequencing errors were corrected by clustering and CDR3s were annotated against IMGT to assign V, D and J genes. Only productive TCRbeta rearrangements were used in downstream analyses, excluding out-of-frame or stop-codon sequences. Clonality was computed as one minus Shannon entropy normalized by the log of the number of unique productive sequences. Fisher's exact test with Benjamini-Hochberg correction, at a threshold of adjusted p below 0.01, was used to find clones that differed between time points or between blood and tumor. TCRdb took over this immuneACCESS table, retaining in-frame rearrangements with V and J assigned. Such tables are incomplete; in checked studies, under half of the missing clones stem from an unresolved V gene, and the remainder is unexplained. V and J calls plus clone size are reproduced from that table; the DNA served to infer D and trimming. The sample includes around 100,000 clones, with around 85% observed a single time. Together, the top ten hold around 2.4% of the sample.

Points on this clone: Its antigen is unknown. Base quality data are lacking; no much larger clone is found one base away.

A total of 25 to 35 patients with locally advanced or metastatic urothelial carcinoma, treated at Memorial Sloan Kettering on a trial protocol, made up the cohort. Peripheral blood mononuclear cells were collected from each patient pretreatment and during treatment, giving between 1 and 8 total time points per patient. The Qiagen DNeasy Blood extraction kit was used to purify genomic DNA from total PBMCs and from tumor samples. PBMCs were collected pretreatment and during treatment and were isolated and stored as previously described. Here is what the overall study found, with its caveats: A pretreatment peripheral blood TCR clonality below the median was linked to improved progression-free and overall survival. Patients with durable benefit showed greater expansion of tumor-associated TCR clones in peripheral blood 3 weeks after starting treatment (n = 22, p = 0.022). Because of the small sample size (n ≈ 29) and the many exploratory analyses performed, the results are intended to be regarded as hypothesis-generating.

From its cysteine to its phenylalanine, the CDR3 spans 12 amino acids. Only the CDR3 DNA is retained, 36 bases long and in frame from the first base. Via the germline V gene, CDR1 is MDHEN and CDR2 SYDVKM. V lost 5 bases and J lost 8 bases; the stretch between them is 12 bases long. In this chain, TRBV28 is recombined with TRBJ1-2; too little of a D gene remains to name it. Source: PBMCs, taken around atezolizumab (anti-PD-L1) treatment. This sequence was found in a man aged 45-65 years with urothelial cancer. The DNA sequence reads TGTGCCAGCAGTACCCTTACCGGGGGCTACACCTTC. This sequence encodes CASSTLTGGYTF.